The present entry profiles one T cell receptor (beta chain) with its context. The antigen remains undetermined. This sample is part of a study of CD8 T cells in ankylosing spondylitis. General study findings and limits: Past research had described some motif variants in reactive arthritis synovial fluid and blood. Researchers reportedly found disease-linked clones significantly enriched in matched ankylosing spondylitis synovial fluid. A TCR beta motif made of eight highly homologous variants seemed typical of ankylosing spondylitis blood. Within peripheral blood, clones linked to disease were CD8+ and relatively rare.

TCRdb re-called the 5' RACE reads with MiXCR, one entry per CDR3 protein. The profile shows 150,000 or so distinct CDR3 sequences, 25% to 35% of them singletons. The sample comprised synovial fluid, either unsorted or a sorted T cell fraction (not recorded which). The origin of this receptor is a male donor with ankylosing spondylitis.

The CDR3 DNA reads TGTGCCAGCAGCCGCACGTTCCCTTCTTATGGCTACACCTTC. This encodes CASSRTFPSYGYTF. V usage is TRBV11-2 and J usage is TRBJ1-2; D unresolved. The CDR3 has 14 amino acids. V was pared by 5 bases and J by 5 bases, with 15 bases between. Germline CDR1 SGHAT, CDR2 FQNNGV.